This note documents a single TCR beta chain sequence. The data stem from a study of blood T cell repertoires in COVID-19. Across the study: T cells, B-cell-depleted T cells, or PBMCs provided the cDNA or gDNA that served as material.

This CDR3 comprises 15 residues. V dropped 5 bases and J dropped 7; count of bases not matched to a gene: 10. Germline CDR1 reads MDHEN; CDR2 reads SYDVKM. Using immunoSEQ multiplex PCR, the repertoire was profiled, and TCRdb retains in-frame clones only, with some absent. The table records 120,000 to 150,000 clones, roughly 84% of them present only once. This rearrangement joins TRBV28 to TRBJ2-4; 8 positions match TRBD1. The sample was peripheral blood. The sequence was obtained from a human donor with acute or convalescent COVID-19. The donor label of this sample is uncertain. The CDR3 DNA reads as TGTGCCAGCAGTCCCCGGACAGGGCGTTACAACATTCAGTACTTC. Translated: CASSPRTGRYNIQYF.